A single sample gave rise to the 27 T cell receptor beta chains below, sequenced in a study of shared clonotypes between healthy human individuals. TCRdb's table, derived via immunoSEQ multiplex PCR, lists solely in-frame clones and lacks some. There are fewer than 650,000 clones in the sample; approximately 80% occur only once, and around 13% lies in the top ten. Sequencing was done on a sample of PBMCs. These receptors originate from a woman in her 40s in good health. Some clones in this sample may be carry-over from other donors' samples.

As regards this clone: The same CDR3 arises from other DNA sequences in this sample as well. This rearrangement joins TRBV27 to TRBJ1-5; no reliable D call. The germline V gene has CDR1 MNHEY and CDR2 SMNVEV (reference sequence). CDR3 length equals 12 residues. V gave up 3 bases and J gave up 4 bases, with 4 bases separating them. This CDR3 is CASSFPNQPQHF. CDR3 bases: TGTGCCAGCAGTTTCCCAAATCAGCCCCAGCATTTT.

Only a few counts were recorded for this clone. This rearrangement joins TRBV27 to TRBJ2-7; TRBD1 matches at 9 bases. The CDR3 runs to 15 residues. V shed 6 bases, J shed 3 bases, and the junction held 9 bases outside the gene matches. Germline V CDR1 and CDR2: MNHEY, SMNVEV (reference sequence). The CDR3 protein is CASRRRGTGNYEQYF. The CDR3 DNA reads TGTGCCAGCAGACGAAGGGGGACAGGGAACTACGAGCAGTACTTC.

The CDR3 DNA sequence: TGCGCCAGCAGCCTCCCGGGAGTAATCAACACCGGGGAGCTGTTTTTT. Residues: CASSLPGVINTGELFF. The J gene is TRBJ2-2, the V gene TRBV5-1; TRBD2 is a possible D gene (6 bases). The CDR3 consists of 16 residues. The V end lost 4 bases, the J end lost 2 bases, and 15 bases lay between the germline ends. Looked up from germline, CDR1 is SGHRS and CDR2 is YFSETQ.

The rearrangement links TRBV10-3 to TRBJ2-5, with 11 positions matching TRBD1. The tail of the sequence fits TRBJ2-7 better, so the J call may be wrong. The CDR3 has 14 residues. CDR1 and CDR2 from the germline V gene are ENHRY and SYGVKD. The CDR3: CAISEGQGAYEQYF. CDR3 DNA: TGTGCCATCAGTGAAGGACAGGGGGCGTACGAGCAGTACTTC.

This clone is a singleton in its sample. The chain couples TRBV19 to TRBJ2-2, with TRBD2 identical over 13 bases. This CDR3 comprises 14 residues. CDR1 and CDR2 from the germline V gene are LNHDA and SQIVND (reference sequence). The J segment lost 6 bases and the V segment lost 6 bases, leaving 1 base of the junction unmatched. CDR3: CASSGLAGAGELFF. CDR3 DNA: TGTGCCAGTAGCGGACTAGCGGGAGCCGGGGAGCTGTTTTTT.

As to this clone: This may come from a read error, since a much larger clone is one base off. The CDR3 bases are TGCGCCAGCGGTGAAAGGGGAGGCGCACGGTGGGATGAGCAGTTCTTC. Amino acids: CASGERGGARWDEQFF. This chain joins TRBV4-1 and TRBJ2-1, with D possibly matching TRBD2 (6 bases). This CDR3 is built from 16 residues. Germline V CDR1 and CDR2: MGHRA, YSYEKL. Trimming shortened V by 8 bases and J by 8 bases, and 25 bases separated the two germline ends.

The genes are TRBV5-6 and TRBJ1-1; 9 bases map to TRBD1. Unmatched junction bases numbered 4, after V lost 3 bases and J lost 1 base. This CDR3 spans 15 amino acids. Germline V CDR1 and CDR2: SGHDT, YYEEEE. The CDR3 loop is CASSSKDRGNTEAFF. The DNA for the CDR3 is TGTGCCAGCAGCTCGAAGGACAGGGGGAACACTGAAGCTTTCTTT.

The rearrangement uses TRBV11-3 and TRBJ2-3, with D perhaps matching TRBD1 (5 bases). The CDR3 is 14 amino acids. Deletions cut 1 base from V and 6 bases from J, with 11 bases between. Germline assignment: CDR1 SGHNT and CDR2 YENEEA. The CDR3 DNA sequence: TGTGCCAGCAGCTTAGGGGGCATATCGGATACGCAGTATTTT. Translating gives CASSLGGISDTQYF.

The chain employs TRBV30 and TRBJ1-1; tentative D call: TRBD1 (6 bases). V lost 4 bases and J lost 5, with 11 bases in between. Per germline, CDR1 GTSNPN and CDR2 SVGIG (reference sequence). The CDR3 length is 12 residues. The CDR3 sequence is CAWISRGTEAFF. CDR3 DNA sequence: TGTGCCTGGATCAGCAGGGGTACTGAAGCTTTCTTT. The full variable domain, its missing parts supplied by reference TRBV30 and TRBJ1-1, is SQTIHQWPATLVQPVGSPLSLECTVEGTSNPNLYWYRQAAGRGLQLLFYSVGIGQISSEVPQNLSASRPQDRQFILSSKKLLLSDSGFYLCAWISRGTEAFFGQGTRLTVV.

The chain carries TRBV7-2 and TRBJ2-2; 7 bases are shared with TRBD1. The V segment lost 4 bases and the J segment 6 bases; nucleotides outside the gene matches: 8. CDR1 SGHTA and CDR2 FQGNSA come from the germline V gene. This CDR3 comprises 15 residues. The CDR3 loop is CASSSPDRAAGELFF. The CDR3 DNA reads as TGTGCCAGCAGCTCCCCCGACAGGGCAGCCGGGGAGCTGTTTTTT.

The chain joins TRBV11-2 to TRBJ2-1, with D perhaps matching TRBD2 (6 bases). Germline V gene sequence: CDR1 SGHAT, CDR2 FQNNGV. CDR3 length equals 17 residues. Trimming took 1 base from V and 0 from J, leaving 13 bases between them. CDR3: CASSLGRDSASYNEQFF. Here the CDR3 DNA reads TGTGCCAGCAGCTTAGGCCGGGACTCAGCCTCCTACAATGAGCAGTTCTTC.

This clone occurred a few times. The chain is built from TRBV19 and TRBJ1-1; D remains ambiguous. Germline V CDR1 and CDR2: LNHDA, SQIVND (reference sequence). Between the trimmed V and J ends, which lost 5 bases and 1 base, there was a span of 2 bases. This CDR3 contains 11 residues. The CDR3 protein is CASSWNTEAFF. The CDR3 DNA reads TGTGCCAGTAGTTGGAACACTGAAGCTTTCTTT.

The chain joins TRBV6-6 to TRBJ1-5; possibly TRBD1 for D (5 bases). The CDR3 covers 14 residues. The germline V gene has CDR1 MNHNY and CDR2 SVGAGI (reference sequence). V shed 6 bases and J shed 7 bases, with 16 bases lying between them. CDR3: CASSPGGDRQPQHF. CDR3 DNA: TGTGCCAGCAGCCCCGGGGGGGATCGACAGCCCCAGCATTTT.

This chain uses TRBV15 with TRBJ1-1; D unclear. V dropped 0 bases and J dropped 10 bases, with 12 bases sitting between them. The CDR3 runs 13 residues. The germline gives CDR1 LNHNV, CDR2 YYDKDF (reference sequence). CDR3 region: CATSRDKVGLAFF. In DNA, the CDR3 is TGTGCCACCAGCAGAGATAAGGTGGGCTTAGCTTTCTTT. The full variable domain, its missing parts supplied by reference TRBV15 and TRBJ1-1, is DAMVIQNPRYQVTQFGKPVTLSCSQTLNHNVMYWYQQKSSQAPKLLFHYYDKDFNNEADTPDNFQSRRPNTSFCFLDIRSPGLGDTAMYLCATSRDKVGLAFFGQGTRLTVV.

V usage is TRBV14 and J usage is TRBJ2-3; D may be TRBD1 or TRBD2 (6 bases each). The V and J ends lost 0 bases and 0 bases respectively, with 16 bases between them. The CDR3 length is 18 residues. Germline lookup yields CDR1 SGHDN and CDR2 FVKESK. The CDR3 DNA is TGTGCCAGCAGCCAAGATAGTAGGGGGGCCCCGAGCACAGATACGCAGTATTTT. It specifies CASSQDSRGAPSTDTQYF.

V is TRBV29-1 and J is TRBJ1-5; D remains unclear. This CDR3 region has 14 residues. Germline CDR1 and CDR2: SQVTM and ANQGSEA. The V end lost 5 bases, the J end lost 2 bases, and 13 bases lay between the germline ends. Here the CDR3 reads CSVTVGMGNQPQHF. The CDR3 nucleotides are TGCAGCGTTACCGTAGGGATGGGCAATCAGCCCCAGCATTTT.

The chain couples TRBV6-1 to TRBJ1-4; TRBD1 is a possible D gene (6 bases). Germline V gene lookup returns CDR1 MNHNS and CDR2 SASEGT. The germline V and J ends were trimmed by 8 bases and 0 bases, with 10 bases remaining between them. The CDR3 spans 14 residues. The CDR3 sequence: CASGGGATNEKLFF. The CDR3 DNA sequence: TGTGCCAGCGGAGGGGGGGCAACTAATGAAAAACTGTTTTTT.

V gene TRBV11-3 combines with J gene TRBJ2-1; 9 positions match TRBD2. With 1 base clipped from V and 6 bases from J, the junction kept 4 bases outside the gene matches. The CDR3 is 15 residues long. CDR1 and CDR2 (germline): SGHNT, YENEEA. Here the CDR3 DNA reads TGTGCCAGCAGCTTAGGGACTAGCGTTTCCAATGAGCAGTTCTTC. Translated, it gives CASSLGTSVSNEQFF.

The gene calls are TRBV6-5 and TRBJ1-3, with D unclear. The CDR3 runs to 15 residues. CDR1 is MNHEY and CDR2 is SVGAGI in the germline V gene. Trimming removed 0 bases from V and 4 bases from J, with 10 bases in between. CDR3 protein: CASSYSKGYGNTIYF. CDR3 DNA: TGTGCCAGCAGTTACTCGAAAGGGTACGGAAACACCATATATTTT.

This clone was found many times. This CDR3 is CASSFPGGRNYGYTF. The CDR3 DNA reads TGTGCCAGCAGTTTTCCCGGGGGAAGAAACTATGGCTACACCTTC. The chain uses TRBV28 and TRBJ1-2, with D perhaps TRBD1 (5 bases). Trimming took 3 bases from V and 2 from J, leaving 13 bases between them. This CDR3 is 15 amino acids long. Germline assignment: CDR1 MDHEN and CDR2 SYDVKM.

To note about this clone: With only one base between it and a far larger clone, this is likely a read error. This chain links TRBV10-3 with TRBJ2-5; 8 nucleotides match TRBD2. The J call may be incorrect, as the DNA end agrees better with TRBJ2-7. The germline V gene has CDR1 ENHRY and CDR2 SYGVKD. The CDR3 loop spans 15 amino acids. CDR3 in DNA: TGTGCCATCAGTGGCACTAGCGGAAACTCCTACGAGCAGTACTTC. Translating it yields CAISGTSGNSYEQYF.

The chain carries TRBV6-5 and TRBJ1-5, with 7 positions matching TRBD1. Germline loops: CDR1 MNHEY, CDR2 SVGAGI. The CDR3 loop spans 15 amino acids. The V gene end was trimmed by 6 bases and the J gene end by 1 base; junction bases not matched to a gene: 6. The chain's CDR3 is CASSYRDRSNQPQHF. DNA for the CDR3: TGTGCCAGCAGCTACCGGGACAGAAGCAATCAGCCCCAGCATTTT.

Concerning this clone: A far bigger clonotype differs at one base, so this is likely a read error. The rearrangement joins TRBV19 to TRBJ1-5; D gene ambiguous. CDR3 length: 17 amino acids. V gave up 4 bases and J gave up 2 bases, with 18 bases separating them. The germline V gene encodes CDR1 LNHDA and CDR2 SQIVND (reference sequence). Here the CDR3 reads CASSKGWAGWGNQPQHF. The CDR3 DNA sequence: TGTGCCAGTAGTAAAGGGTGGGCAGGATGGGGCAATCAGCCCCAGCATTTT.

The CDR3 coding sequence is TGTGCCAGCAGTGAAGCGTGGCCCAACTATGGCTACACCTTC. Amino acid sequence: CASSEAWPNYGYTF. The chain employs TRBV6-1 and TRBJ1-2; no reliable D call. CDR1 and CDR2 (germline): MNHNS, SASEGT. The CDR3 is made up of 14 amino acids. Trimming removed 0 bases at V and 2 bases at J, with 7 bases between.

The chain recombines TRBV19 with TRBJ2-7; 9 nucleotides agree with TRBD2. CDR3 length equals 15 residues. Germline lookup yields CDR1 LNHDA and CDR2 SQIVND (reference sequence). The V segment lost 1 base and the J segment 2 bases; nucleotides outside the gene matches: 3. CDR3 region: CASSIGPSGTYEQYF. The CDR3 DNA sequence: TGTGCCAGTAGTATAGGTCCTAGCGGGACCTACGAGCAGTACTTC.

Details on this clone: One end of the junction is discordant with germline, which a read error may explain. The rearrangement joins TRBV7-7 to TRBJ2-2; 10 positions agree with TRBD2. CDR1 and CDR2 from the germline V gene are SSHAT and FNYEAQ (reference sequence). CDR3 length equals 16 residues. The CDR3 sequence is CASSLGLADNTGELFF. The DNA for the CDR3 is TGTGCTAGCAGCTTAGGACTAGCGGACAACACCGGGGAGCTGTTTTTT.

This rearrangement joins TRBV7-9 to TRBJ2-3; the match to TRBD2 covers 8 bases. The germline gives CDR1 SEHNR, CDR2 FQNEAQ (reference sequence). The V gene end was trimmed by 3 bases and the J gene end by 5 bases; junction bases not matched to a gene: 4. There are 14 residues in the CDR3. The CDR3 here is CASSFVRGGDTQYF. The CDR3 coding sequence is TGTGCCAGCAGCTTTGTCCGGGGGGGAGATACGCAGTATTTT. Drawing the rest from reference TRBV7-9 and TRBJ2-3, the complete variable domain is DTGVSQNPRHKITKRGQNVTFRCDPISEHNRLYWYRQTLGQGPEFLTYFQNEAQLEKSRLLSDRFSAERPKGSFSTLEIQRTEQGDSAMYLCASSFVRGGDTQYFGPGTRLTVL.